The 18 T cell receptor beta chains given below trace back to one sample, sequenced in a study of T-cell reconstitution after alpha-beta-depleted transplantation in children. Using unique molecular identifiers, the investigators prepared the TCRbeta library. MiXCR, applied by TCRdb to the PCR reads, yields one record per CDR3 protein. Among more than 400,000 distinct CDR3 sequences, approximately 10% were seen once, and the ten largest hold approximately 14%. Sequenced material: PBMCs, mostly from graft donor cells, taken 180 days after TCRalphabeta/CD19-depleted stem cell transplant. The source is a female patient aged 2-9 years who had a stem cell transplant for aplastic anemia, so the T cells may come from the graft donor.

The J gene is TRBJ2-1, the V gene TRBV14; TRBD2 is a possible D gene (6 bases). The V gene's germline CDR1 is SGHDN and CDR2 FVKESK. The V gene lost 1 base and the J gene lost 4 bases, with 20 bases spanning the gap. The CDR3 contains 18 residues. CDR3 region: CASSQGSGGTIPYNEQFF. DNA for the CDR3: TGTGCCAGCAGCCAAGGCAGCGGCGGGACGATACCTTACAATGAGCAGTTCTTC.

This clonotype has ten or more counts. The chain couples TRBV5-1 to TRBJ2-1; D remains unclear. Trimming took off 0 bases at V and 6 bases at J, with 10 bases between the two ends. The CDR3 runs 14 residues. The germline V gene encodes CDR1 SGHRS and CDR2 YFSETQ. CDR3 region: CASSLAVHLNEQFF. As DNA, the CDR3 is TGCGCCAGCAGCTTGGCCGTCCATCTCAATGAGCAGTTCTTC.

This rearrangement joins TRBV6-2 or TRBV6-3 to TRBJ2-1; D call uncertain. Germline-derived CDR1 and CDR2 are MNHEY and SVGEGT. The length of the CDR3 is 14 residues. DNA of the CDR3: TGTGCGAGCCGCCTACAGTCCTCCTACAATGAGCAGTTCTTC. It encodes CASRLQSSYNEQFF.

The chain joins TRBV19 to TRBJ2-1; 13 bases are a match to TRBD2. With 6 bases clipped from V and 0 bases from J, the junction kept 14 bases outside the gene matches. Germline CDR1 is LNHDA and CDR2 is SQIVND (reference sequence). The CDR3 has 20 amino acids. The CDR3 nucleotides read TGTGCCAGTAGCAAATTGACTAGCGGGAGGACCTTTAGCTCCTACAATGAGCAGTTCTTC. This sequence encodes CASSKLTSGRTFSSYNEQFF. Looking up the rest from reference TRBV19 and TRBJ2-1 gives the full variable domain: DGGITQSPKYLFRKEGQNVTLSCEQNLNHDAMYWYRQDPGQGLRLIYYSQIVNDFQKGDIAEGYSVSREKKESFPLTVTSAQKNPTAFYLCASSKLTSGRTFSSYNEQFFGPGTRLTVL.

This clonotype was seen ten or more times. V and J are TRBV20-1 and TRBJ2-7; D unresolved. Trimming cost V 5 bases and J 3 bases, with 8 bases left between them. The V gene's germline CDR1 is DFQATT and CDR2 SNEGSKA (reference sequence). This CDR3 is built from 11 residues. CDR3 bases: TGCAGTGCTGGAGCAAACTACGAGCAGTACTTC. This sequence encodes CSAGANYEQYF.

In its sample, this clonotype was seen a few times. The chain recombines TRBV6-2 or TRBV6-3 with TRBJ1-1; D is unclear. CDR3 size: 13 residues. Germline V CDR1 and CDR2: MNHEY, SVGEGT. Between the trimmed V and J ends, which lost 6 bases and 0 bases, there was a span of 8 bases. The CDR3 reads CASRGSLNTEAFF. CDR3 bases: TGTGCCAGCAGGGGGTCCCTGAACACTGAAGCTTTCTTT.

The chain carries TRBV3-1 and TRBJ2-3, with 8 bases identical to TRBD2. V lost 4 bases, J lost 2 bases, and 11 bases stayed unmatched. Germline loops: CDR1 LGHDT, CDR2 YNNKEL (reference sequence). CDR3 length: 17 amino acids. The CDR3 bases are TGTGCCAGCAGCCGAACGGCGTCTAGCGGGCTCACAGATACGCAGTATTTT. Translating it yields CASSRTASSGLTDTQYF.

This sequence joins TRBV7-7 and TRBJ2-1; maybe TRBD1 (6 bases). Trimming took off 3 bases at V and 2 bases at J, with 11 bases between the two ends. The CDR3 consists of 15 residues. The germline gives CDR1 SSHAT, CDR2 FNYEAQ (reference sequence). The CDR3: CASSLTWDTYNEQFF. The CDR3 region has the DNA TGTGCCAGCAGCTTGACATGGGACACCTACAATGAGCAGTTCTTC.

This clonotype came up a few times. V usage is TRBV20-1 and J usage is TRBJ2-1; D perhaps matches TRBD2 (6 bases). Germline V gene lookup returns CDR1 DFQATT and CDR2 SNEGSKA (reference sequence). The CDR3 sequence is 15 residues long. V was clipped by 1 base and J by 4 bases, with 14 bases between them. The CDR3 loop reads CSARGEERGYNEQFF. In DNA form, the CDR3 reads TGCAGTGCTAGAGGGGAGGAACGGGGATACAATGAGCAGTTCTTC.

The CDR3 coding sequence is TGTGCCAGCAGCTTAACCCCCTCGCACAGCTCTGGAAACACCATATATTTT. This translates into CASSLTPSHSSGNTIYF. The rearrangement uses TRBV7-2 and TRBJ1-3; D not resolved. Germline loops: CDR1 SGHTA, CDR2 FQGNSA. This CDR3 is 17 amino acids long. Trimming shortened V by 2 bases and J by 0 bases, and 14 bases separated the two germline ends.

The J gene is TRBJ1-2, the V gene TRBV2, with D possibly TRBD1 on 5 matching bases. Germline lookup yields CDR1 SNHLY and CDR2 FYNNEI. Trimming pared 1 base from V and 2 bases from J, leaving 8 bases between. The CDR3 covers 14 residues. The CDR3 region is CASSEVTGNYGYTF. The CDR3 DNA is TGTGCCAGCAGTGAAGTTACAGGAAACTATGGCTACACCTTC.

The CDR3 is CASTLAGVRFF. The CDR3 nucleotides read TGTGCTAGTACTCTAGCGGGAGTGCGGTTCTTC. The chain has TRBV12-5 and TRBJ2-1; 10 nucleotides line up with TRBD2. The junction had 7 bases not matched to a gene; V was cut back by 8 bases and J by 15 bases. The germline CDR1 and CDR2 sequences are LGHNT and FRNRAP. There are 11 residues in the CDR3.

This clonotype has just a few counts. The chain carries TRBV10-3 and TRBJ2-7; 14 bases align to TRBD2. The V and J ends lost 6 bases and 5 bases, in that order; junction bases with no gene match: 6. Germline CDR1 ENHRY, CDR2 SYGVKD. The CDR3 contains 15 residues. The chain's CDR3 is CAIRGGLAGVHEQYF. In DNA form, the CDR3 reads TGTGCCATCAGGGGGGGACTAGCGGGAGTCCACGAGCAGTACTTC.

This clonotype occurred many times. The genes are TRBV5-4 and TRBJ2-5; 13 bases match TRBD2. Trimming removed 4 bases from V and 2 bases from J; junction bases left unmatched: 5. The CDR3 runs to 16 residues. CDR1 and CDR2 from the germline V gene are SGHNT and YYREEE (reference sequence). The CDR3 DNA reads TGTGCCAGCAGCCCGGGACTAGCGGGACTTCAAGAGACCCAGTACTTC. The encoded protein is CASSPGLAGLQETQYF. The full variable domain, with the rest looked up from reference TRBV5-4 and TRBJ2-5, is ETGVTQSPTHLIKTRGQQVTLRCSSQSGHNTVSWYQQALGQGPQFIFQYYREEENGRGNFPPRFSGLQFPNYSSELNVNALELDDSALYLCASSPGLAGLQETQYFGPGTRLLVL.

The rearrangement links TRBV29-1 to TRBJ1-2; D gene ambiguous. Per germline, CDR1 SQVTM and CDR2 ANQGSEA. The ends were cut back, 6 bases at V and 9 bases at J, with 11 bases in the middle. This CDR3 is built from 10 residues. The DNA for the CDR3 is TGCAGCGTGGGAGGAAAAAGCTACACCTTC. Its protein is CSVGGKSYTF. Looking up the rest from reference TRBV29-1 and TRBJ1-2 gives the full variable domain: SAVISQKPSRDICQRGTSLTIQCQVDSQVTMMFWYRQQPGQSLTLIATANQGSEATYESGFVIDKFPISRPNLTFSTLTVSNMSPEDSSIYLCSVGGKSYTFGSGTRLTVV.

In its sample, this clonotype was seen many times. The chain joins TRBV5-6 to TRBJ2-3; unclear D gene. Germline V gives CDR1 SGHDT, CDR2 YYEEEE. V lost 1 base and J lost 6, with 6 bases in between. CDR3 length: 12 residues. The CDR3 region has the DNA TGTGCCAGCAGCTTGCGCCTCGATACGCAGTATTTT. Translating gives CASSLRLDTQYF.

This clonotype has more than one count but fewer than ten. The CDR3 coding sequence is TGCGCCAGCAGCCCCGGGACACTAGGGGAGACCCAGTACTTC. Residues: CASSPGTLGETQYF. The chain is built from TRBV5-1 and TRBJ2-5; D perhaps matches TRBD1 (6 bases). With 4 bases removed from V and 5 bases from J, the gap between germline ends came to 15 bases. Germline assignment: CDR1 SGHRS and CDR2 YFSETQ. The CDR3 totals 14 residues.

This clonotype came up a few times. V and J are TRBV6-5 and TRBJ2-1; 8 positions match TRBD1. J gave up 12 bases and V 0 bases, and 1 base lay outside the gene matches. This CDR3 has 12 residues. Germline lookup yields CDR1 MNHEY and CDR2 SVGAGI. The CDR3 is CASSYSGTGQFF. The CDR3, as DNA: TGTGCCAGCAGTTACTCCGGGACAGGGCAGTTCTTC.